The rows below give T cell receptor beta chains drawn from one sample of a study of blood T cell repertoires in COVID-19. Produced via immunoSEQ multiplex PCR; TCRdb's table is partial and in-frame only. The sample has 87,000 or so clones, 75% to 90% seen once. Sequencing was carried out using peripheral blood. Receptor source: a woman aged 80 or over with active or convalescent COVID-19. Each CDR3 is given with its conserved first and last residue. Fields, in order: CDR3 protein, CDR3 DNA, D gene, J gene, clone size, V gene. A D gene is named only where the DNA matches it firmly. Clone sizes are given selectively: once, few, many, or a class where the clone is expanded.

cdr3_aa: CASSPKGAGEKLFF
cdr3_nt: TGTGCCAGCTCACCAAAGGGGGCTGGTGAAAAACTGTTTTTT
d_call: TRBD1
j_call: TRBJ1-4
clone_size: once
v_call: TRBV18

cdr3_aa: CASSPTGTEAFF
cdr3_nt: TGTGCCAGCAGCCCCACCGGGACTGAAGCTTTCTTT
d_call: -
j_call: TRBJ1-1
clone_size: -
v_call: TRBV4-2

cdr3_aa: CASSPESNSPLHF
cdr3_nt: TGTGCCAGCTCACCAGAGAGTAATTCACCCCTCCACTTT
d_call: -
j_call: TRBJ1-6
clone_size: few
v_call: TRBV18

cdr3_aa: CASSLYGPDTGELFF
cdr3_nt: TGTGCCAGCAGCTTGTATGGGCCGGACACCGGGGAGCTGTTTTTT
d_call: -
j_call: TRBJ2-2
clone_size: -
v_call: TRBV7-2

cdr3_aa: CASSLGQGTGGANVLTF
cdr3_nt: TGTGCCAGCAGTTTGGGACAGGGGACGGGTGGGGCCAACGTCCTGACTTTC
d_call: TRBD1
j_call: TRBJ2-6
clone_size: -
v_call: TRBV28

cdr3_aa: CASSLRTGNVDGYTF
cdr3_nt: TGTGCCAGCAGTTTAAGGACAGGGAACGTGGATGGCTACACCTTC
d_call: TRBD1
j_call: TRBJ1-2
clone_size: -
v_call: TRBV6-5

cdr3_aa: CASVAGGPNEQFF
cdr3_nt: TGTGCCAGCGTGGCGGGGGGGCCAAATGAGCAGTTCTTC
d_call: TRBD2
j_call: TRBJ2-1
clone_size: -
v_call: TRBV6-5

cdr3_aa: CASSAGTGGYETQYF
cdr3_nt: TGTGCCAGCAGCGCTGGGACAGGGGGCTATGAGACCCAGTACTTC
d_call: TRBD1
j_call: TRBJ2-5
clone_size: -
v_call: TRBV27

cdr3_aa: CASSHRTGGNEQFF
cdr3_nt: TGCGCCAGCAGCCACCGGACAGGAGGCAATGAGCAGTTCTTC
d_call: TRBD1
j_call: TRBJ2-1
clone_size: few
v_call: TRBV4-1

cdr3_aa: CASSSQGANQPQHF
cdr3_nt: TGTGCCAGCAGTTCACAGGGGGCTAATCAGCCCCAGCATTTT
d_call: TRBD1
j_call: TRBJ1-5
clone_size: -
v_call: TRBV27

cdr3_aa: CAISVSAGNNQPQHF
cdr3_nt: TGTGCCATCAGCGTTAGTGCGGGGAACAATCAGCCCCAGCATTTT
d_call: -
j_call: TRBJ1-5
clone_size: -
v_call: TRBV10-3

cdr3_aa: CASSQDFPGGYTF
cdr3_nt: TGTGCCAGCAGCCAAGATTTTCCGGGGGGCTACACCTTC
d_call: -
j_call: TRBJ1-2
clone_size: -
v_call: TRBV3-1/TRBV3-2

cdr3_aa: CASSRIGVSGSYLTDTQYF
cdr3_nt: TGTGCCAGCAGCCGTATCGGGGTTAGCGGGAGTTACCTCACAGATACGCAGTATTTT
d_call: TRBD2
j_call: TRBJ2-3
clone_size: -
v_call: TRBV13

cdr3_aa: CASREDRSSGNTIYF
cdr3_nt: TGTGCCAGCAGGGAGGACCGCTCCTCTGGAAACACCATATATTTT
d_call: -
j_call: TRBJ1-3
clone_size: -
v_call: TRBV2

cdr3_aa: CASSSGSGIQETQYF
cdr3_nt: TGTGCCAGCAGCTCGGGTAGCGGGATCCAAGAGACCCAGTACTTC
d_call: TRBD2
j_call: TRBJ2-5
clone_size: -
v_call: TRBV4-2

cdr3_aa: CASSVETGDNSPLHF
cdr3_nt: TGTGCCAGCAGTGTCGAGACAGGTGATAATTCACCCCTCCACTTT
d_call: -
j_call: TRBJ1-6
clone_size: -
v_call: TRBV2

cdr3_aa: CASSSSTGWAYEQYF
cdr3_nt: TGTGCCAGCAGCTCATCCACAGGGTGGGCCTACGAGCAGTACTTC
d_call: -
j_call: TRBJ2-7
clone_size: -
v_call: TRBV7-2

cdr3_aa: CASSAQGGDTQYF
cdr3_nt: TGTGCCAGCAGTGCTCAGGGGGGAGATACGCAGTATTTT
d_call: -
j_call: TRBJ2-3
clone_size: -
v_call: TRBV2

cdr3_aa: CASSPGQSGNQPQHF
cdr3_nt: TGTGCCAGCAGTCCAGGGCAGTCGGGCAATCAGCCCCAGCATTTT
d_call: -
j_call: TRBJ1-5
clone_size: -
v_call: TRBV6-5

cdr3_aa: CASSLQRGELDTQYF
cdr3_nt: TGTGCCAGCAGCTTACAGCGGGGGGAGTTGGATACGCAGTATTTT
d_call: TRBD2
j_call: TRBJ2-3
clone_size: -
v_call: TRBV7-9

cdr3_aa: CASSLQGARGYTF
cdr3_nt: TGTGCCAGCAGCTTACAGGGGGCGCGTGGCTACACCTTC
d_call: TRBD1
j_call: TRBJ1-2
clone_size: -
v_call: TRBV11-2

cdr3_aa: CASSQAGGSNQKLFF
cdr3_nt: TGTGCCAGCAGCCAAGCAGGGGGCTCCAATCAAAAACTGTTTTTT
d_call: TRBD1
j_call: TRBJ1-4
clone_size: -
v_call: TRBV28

cdr3_aa: CASSDGGSTDTQYF
cdr3_nt: TGTGCCAGCAGTGACGGGGGGAGCACAGATACGCAGTATTTT
d_call: -
j_call: TRBJ2-3
clone_size: -
v_call: TRBV6-4

cdr3_aa: CASSVGTGLGYGYTF
cdr3_nt: TGTGCCAGCAGCGTAGGGACAGGATTGGGCTATGGCTACACCTTC
d_call: TRBD1
j_call: TRBJ1-2
clone_size: -
v_call: TRBV9

cdr3_aa: CASSLAGISQPQHF
cdr3_nt: TGTGCCAGTAGTCTAGCAGGGATAAGTCAGCCCCAGCATTTT
d_call: -
j_call: TRBJ1-5
clone_size: -
v_call: TRBV19

cdr3_aa: CASSFSGRAYEQYF
cdr3_nt: TGTGCCAGCAGTTTCAGTGGGAGGGCCTACGAGCAGTACTTC
d_call: TRBD2
j_call: TRBJ2-7
clone_size: -
v_call: TRBV27

cdr3_aa: CASSVGWDTEAFF
cdr3_nt: TGTGCCAGCAGCGTGGGGTGGGACACCGAAGCTTTCTTT
d_call: -
j_call: TRBJ1-1
clone_size: -
v_call: TRBV2

cdr3_aa: CASSLSPAKAHNEQFF
cdr3_nt: TGTGCCAGCAGCTTATCCCCAGCGAAAGCCCACAATGAGCAGTTCTTC
d_call: -
j_call: TRBJ2-1
clone_size: -
v_call: TRBV7-2

cdr3_aa: CASTTGEGRHEQYF
cdr3_nt: TGTGCCAGCACCACGGGGGAGGGCCGTCACGAGCAGTACTTC
d_call: TRBD2
j_call: TRBJ2-7
clone_size: -
v_call: TRBV28

cdr3_aa: CASSYSHPSTGVNTEAFF
cdr3_nt: TGTGCCAGCAGTTACTCTCATCCATCGACAGGGGTGAACACTGAAGCTTTCTTT
d_call: TRBD1
j_call: TRBJ1-1
clone_size: -
v_call: TRBV6-2/TRBV6-3

cdr3_aa: CASSQDKGRGGTYEQYF
cdr3_nt: TGCGCCAGCAGCCAAGATAAAGGAAGGGGAGGAACCTACGAGCAGTACTTC
d_call: -
j_call: TRBJ2-7
clone_size: few
v_call: TRBV4-1

cdr3_aa: CASSQQGTNSPLHF
cdr3_nt: TGTGCCAGCAGCCAACAGGGGACAAATTCACCCCTCCACTTT
d_call: -
j_call: TRBJ1-6
clone_size: once
v_call: TRBV4-2

cdr3_aa: CASSMSGSGANVLTF
cdr3_nt: TGTGCCAGTAGTATGTCCGGGTCTGGGGCCAACGTCCTGACTTTC
d_call: -
j_call: TRBJ2-6
clone_size: -
v_call: TRBV19

cdr3_aa: CASSTRDRGPYNEQFF
cdr3_nt: TGTGCCAGCAGCACCCGGGACAGGGGGCCTTACAATGAGCAGTTCTTC
d_call: TRBD1
j_call: TRBJ2-1
clone_size: -
v_call: TRBV3-1/TRBV3-2

cdr3_aa: CASSYTGGSGKLFF
cdr3_nt: TGTGCCAGCAGCTATACAGGGGGCAGCGGAAAACTGTTTTTT
d_call: TRBD1
j_call: TRBJ1-4
clone_size: -
v_call: TRBV7-2

cdr3_aa: CASSQGGARITDTQYF
cdr3_nt: TGCGCCAGCAGCCAAGGCGGCGCTAGGATCACAGATACGCAGTATTTT
d_call: -
j_call: TRBJ2-3
clone_size: -
v_call: TRBV4-1

cdr3_aa: CSVEDRRDGNGYTF
cdr3_nt: TGCAGCGTTGAAGATCGGAGGGATGGAAATGGCTACACCTTC
d_call: -
j_call: TRBJ1-2
clone_size: -
v_call: TRBV29-1

cdr3_aa: CASSPQRETQYF
cdr3_nt: TGTGCCAGCTCACCCCAGCGGGAGACCCAGTACTTC
d_call: -
j_call: TRBJ2-5
clone_size: few
v_call: TRBV18

cdr3_aa: CASTRQGYGYTF
cdr3_nt: TGTGCCAGCACCCGACAGGGCTATGGCTACACCTTC
d_call: TRBD1
j_call: TRBJ1-2
clone_size: once
v_call: TRBV3-1/TRBV3-2

cdr3_aa: CASSPQLAESHEQYF
cdr3_nt: TGTGCCAGCAGTCCTCAACTAGCGGAGAGCCACGAGCAGTACTTC
d_call: TRBD2
j_call: TRBJ2-7
clone_size: few
v_call: TRBV5-4

cdr3_aa: CASAGQINTEAFF
cdr3_nt: TGTGCCAGCGCAGGACAGATTAACACTGAAGCTTTCTTT
d_call: -
j_call: TRBJ1-1
clone_size: -
v_call: TRBV2

cdr3_aa: CASSPRTVNTEAFF
cdr3_nt: TGTGCCAGCAGTCCAAGGACAGTGAACACTGAAGCTTTCTTT
d_call: -
j_call: TRBJ1-1
clone_size: -
v_call: TRBV2

cdr3_aa: CASSQGGQFYSNQPQHF
cdr3_nt: TGTGCCAGCAGTCAGGGGGGACAGTTCTATAGCAATCAGCCCCAGCATTTT
d_call: TRBD1
j_call: TRBJ1-5
clone_size: -
v_call: TRBV6-8

cdr3_aa: CASILAGRYEQYF
cdr3_nt: TGTGCCAGCATTCTAGCGGGGCGCTACGAGCAGTACTTC
d_call: TRBD2
j_call: TRBJ2-7
clone_size: -
v_call: TRBV6-5

cdr3_aa: CASSLVASGHQETQYF
cdr3_nt: TGCGCCAGCAGCTTGGTGGCTAGCGGGCACCAAGAGACCCAGTACTTC
d_call: TRBD2
j_call: TRBJ2-5
clone_size: -
v_call: TRBV5-1

cdr3_aa: CASSQGGMSEQFF
cdr3_nt: TGTGCCAGCAGCCAGGGCGGGATGAGTGAGCAGTTCTTC
d_call: -
j_call: TRBJ2-1
clone_size: -
v_call: TRBV7-2